This T cell receptor (beta chain) was observed in a study of OX40 agonist ivuxolimab in advanced cancers. Across the whole study: Allowance was made for prior anti-PD-1, anti-PD-L1 or anti-CTLA-4 therapy, and 40% had some.

Only a few counts were recorded for this clone. No antigen is known for it. Repertoires were generated with immunoSEQ multiplex PCR, while TCRdb's copy carries only in-frame clones and drops some. This sample carries 50,000 or so clones, around 77% of them seen once, and the ten largest clones take 2% to 2.5%. The germline V gene encodes CDR1 ENHRY and CDR2 SYGVKD. This CDR3 contains 17 residues. V was clipped by 6 bases and J by 3 bases, with 21 bases between them. The study, taken as a whole, reports: Antigens targeted by the expanded peripheral T cells were not determined. Partial responders receiving 0.1-3.0 mg/kg showed among the lowest clonal expansion. Expanded clones belonging to CD8+ T cells outnumbered, on average, those of CD4+.

The V and J genes are TRBV10-3 and TRBJ2-1, with D perhaps matching TRBD1 or TRBD2 (5 bases each). The TCR was taken from an adult with an advanced solid tumor such as melanoma, head and neck, liver or kidney cancer. Here the sequenced sample was CD4+ or CD8+ T cells sorted from blood, taken in a trial of the OX40 agonist ivuxolimab. The CDR3 nucleotides are TGTGCCATCAGGGGAGATGGGACCCAGAGAGACTACAATGAGCAGTTCTTC. It specifies CAIRGDGTQRDYNEQFF.